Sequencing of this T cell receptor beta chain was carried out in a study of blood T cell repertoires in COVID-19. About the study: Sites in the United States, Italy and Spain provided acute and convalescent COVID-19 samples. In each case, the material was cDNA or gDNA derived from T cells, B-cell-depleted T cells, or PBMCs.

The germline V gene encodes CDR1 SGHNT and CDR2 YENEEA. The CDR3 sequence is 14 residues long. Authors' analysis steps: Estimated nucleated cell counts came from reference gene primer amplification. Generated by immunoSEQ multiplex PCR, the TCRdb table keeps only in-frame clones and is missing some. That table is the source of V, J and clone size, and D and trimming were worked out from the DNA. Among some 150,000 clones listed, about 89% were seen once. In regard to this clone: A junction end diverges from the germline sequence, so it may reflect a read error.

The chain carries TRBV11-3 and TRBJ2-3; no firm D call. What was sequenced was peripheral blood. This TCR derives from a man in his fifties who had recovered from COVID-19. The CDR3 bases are TGTGCCGGCAGCCCATTACAGAGCACAGATACGCAGTATTTT. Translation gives CAGSPLQSTDTQYF.